Below, one TCR beta chain is given with its context. What it binds is not known. This entry belongs to a study of T cells in localized non-small cell lung cancer. TCRdb's table, derived via immunoSEQ multiplex PCR, lists solely in-frame clones and lacks some. The sample includes some 90,000 clones, roughly 90% seen only once; the top ten take approximately 15%. Findings of the study overall: Because only a single region of the tumor was sequenced, heterogeneity remains possible. A raised T cell density in blood coincided with lengthier overall survival.

Trimming removed 2 bases from V and 0 bases from J; junction bases left unmatched: 5. This CDR3 spans 16 amino acids. Looked up from germline, CDR1 is SGDLS and CDR2 is YYNGEE. Sequencing used peripheral blood, obtained before any cancer treatment. The V gene is TRBV9, the J gene TRBJ2-3, with 8 bases matching TRBD1. This TCR was sampled from a man aged 40-75 years with stage I squamous cell lung carcinoma. CDR3 sequence (DNA): TGTGCCAGCAGCGTTGGACAGGGATTTAGCACAGATACGCAGTATTTT. Translation gives CASSVGQGFSTDTQYF.